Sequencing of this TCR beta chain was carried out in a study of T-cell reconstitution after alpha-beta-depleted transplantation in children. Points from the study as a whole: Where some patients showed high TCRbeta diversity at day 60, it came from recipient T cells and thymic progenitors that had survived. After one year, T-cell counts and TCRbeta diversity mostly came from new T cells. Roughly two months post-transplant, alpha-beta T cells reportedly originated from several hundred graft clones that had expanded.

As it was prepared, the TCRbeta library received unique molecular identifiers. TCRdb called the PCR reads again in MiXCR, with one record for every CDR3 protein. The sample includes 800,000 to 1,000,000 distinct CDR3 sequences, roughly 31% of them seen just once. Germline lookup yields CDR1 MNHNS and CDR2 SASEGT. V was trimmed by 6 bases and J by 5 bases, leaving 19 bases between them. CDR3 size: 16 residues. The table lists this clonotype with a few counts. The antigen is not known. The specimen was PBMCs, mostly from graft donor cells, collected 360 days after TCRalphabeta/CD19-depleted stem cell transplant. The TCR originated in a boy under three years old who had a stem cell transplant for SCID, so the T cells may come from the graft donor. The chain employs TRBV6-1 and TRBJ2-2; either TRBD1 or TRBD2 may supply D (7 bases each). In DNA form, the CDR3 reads TGTGCCAGCAGAAGGGAGGGGACCAGGGGGACCGGGGAGCTGTTTTTT. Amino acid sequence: CASRREGTRGTGELFF.